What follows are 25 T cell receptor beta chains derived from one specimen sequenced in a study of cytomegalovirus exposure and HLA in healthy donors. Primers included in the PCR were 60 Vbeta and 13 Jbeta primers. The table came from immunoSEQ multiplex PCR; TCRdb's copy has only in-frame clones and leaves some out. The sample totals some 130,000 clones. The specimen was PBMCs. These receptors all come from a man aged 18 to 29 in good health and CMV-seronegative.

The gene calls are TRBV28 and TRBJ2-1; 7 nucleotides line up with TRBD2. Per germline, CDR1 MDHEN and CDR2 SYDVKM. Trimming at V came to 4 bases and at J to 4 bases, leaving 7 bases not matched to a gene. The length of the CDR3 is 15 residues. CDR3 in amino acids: CASSSAGAKYNEQFF. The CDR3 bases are TGTGCCAGCAGTTCCGCGGGAGCGAAATACAATGAGCAGTTCTTC.

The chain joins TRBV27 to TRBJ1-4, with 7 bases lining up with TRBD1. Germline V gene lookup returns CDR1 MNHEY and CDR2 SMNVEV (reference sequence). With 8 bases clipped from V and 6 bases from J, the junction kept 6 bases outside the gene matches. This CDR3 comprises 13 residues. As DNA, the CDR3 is TGTGCCAGCTGGGGACAGTTGGATGAAAAACTGTTTTTT. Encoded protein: CASWGQLDEKLFF.

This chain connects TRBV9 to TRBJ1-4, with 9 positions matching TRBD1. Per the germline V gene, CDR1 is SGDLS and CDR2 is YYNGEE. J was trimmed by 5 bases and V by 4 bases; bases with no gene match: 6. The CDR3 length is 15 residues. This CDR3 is CASSPWDRANEKLFF. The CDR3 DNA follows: TGTGCCAGCAGCCCGTGGGACAGGGCAAATGAAAAACTGTTTTTT.

As DNA, the CDR3 is TGCGCCAGCAGCTGGGGCAAAAACACCGGGGAGCTGTTTTTT. Translated: CASSWGKNTGELFF. This chain connects TRBV4-1 to TRBJ2-2; maybe TRBD1 (5 bases). The germline gives CDR1 MGHRA, CDR2 YSYEKL. The CDR3 has 14 residues. V lost 5 bases and J lost 2, with 9 bases in between.

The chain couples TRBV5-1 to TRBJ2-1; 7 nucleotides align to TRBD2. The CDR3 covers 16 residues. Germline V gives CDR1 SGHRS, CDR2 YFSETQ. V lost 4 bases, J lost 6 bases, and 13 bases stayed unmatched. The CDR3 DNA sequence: TGCGCCAGCAGCAGAGGGACTACCCACTTCGTCAATGAGCAGTTCTTC. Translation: CASSRGTTHFVNEQFF.

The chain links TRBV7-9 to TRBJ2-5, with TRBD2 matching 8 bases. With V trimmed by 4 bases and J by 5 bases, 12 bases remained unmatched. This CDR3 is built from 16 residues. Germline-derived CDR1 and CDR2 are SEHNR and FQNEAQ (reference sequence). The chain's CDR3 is CASSSSRAGVGETQYF. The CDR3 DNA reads TGTGCCAGCAGCTCCAGCCGAGCGGGAGTAGGGGAGACCCAGTACTTC.

CDR3 nucleotide sequence: TGTGCCAGCAGCTTAACAAGACTGGCGAGCTCACCCCTCCACTTT. It translates to CASSLTRLASSPLHF. The rearrangement uses TRBV7-2 and TRBJ1-6, with no clear D. V lost 2 bases and J 10 bases, leaving 15 bases between the germline ends. Germline V gene data show CDR1 as SGHTA and CDR2 as FQGNSA. CDR3 length: 15 residues.

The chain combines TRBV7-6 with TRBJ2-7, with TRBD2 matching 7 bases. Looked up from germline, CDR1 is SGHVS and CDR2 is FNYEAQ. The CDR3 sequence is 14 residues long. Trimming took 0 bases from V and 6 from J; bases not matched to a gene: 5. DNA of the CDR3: TGTGCCAGCAGCTTAGCCGCTTGGGGGGGCGAGCAGTACTTC. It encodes CASSLAAWGGEQYF.

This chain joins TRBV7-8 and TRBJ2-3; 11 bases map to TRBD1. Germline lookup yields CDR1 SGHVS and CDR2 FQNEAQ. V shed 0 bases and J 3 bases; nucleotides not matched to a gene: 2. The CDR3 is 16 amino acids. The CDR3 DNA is TGTGCCAGCAGCTTAGCCGGGACAGGGGGAACAGATACGCAGTATTTT. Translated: CASSLAGTGGTDTQYF.

This CDR3 is CASSLTGALDTQYF. The CDR3 DNA reads TGCGCCAGCAGCTTGACAGGGGCTCTAGATACGCAGTATTTT. This chain uses TRBV5-1 with TRBJ2-3, with 7 bases identical to TRBD1. The V and J ends lost 1 base and 5 bases, in that order; junction bases with no gene match: 4. The CDR3 is 14 amino acids. Germline values: CDR1 SGHRS, CDR2 YFSETQ. Together with reference TRBV5-1 and TRBJ2-3, the CDR3 gives the full variable domain: KAGVTQTPRYLIKTRGQQVTLSCSPISGHRSVSWYQQTPGQGLQFLFEYFSETQRNKGNFPGRFSGRQFSNSRSEMNVSTLELGDSALYLCASSLTGALDTQYFGPGTRLTVL.

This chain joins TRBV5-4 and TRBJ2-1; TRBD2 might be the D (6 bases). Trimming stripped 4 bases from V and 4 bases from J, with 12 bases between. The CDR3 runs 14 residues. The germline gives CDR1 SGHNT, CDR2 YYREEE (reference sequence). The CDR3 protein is CASSPRDLYNEQFF. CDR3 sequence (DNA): TGTGCCAGCAGCCCCCGGGACTTATACAATGAGCAGTTCTTC. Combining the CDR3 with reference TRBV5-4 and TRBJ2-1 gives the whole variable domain ETGVTQSPTHLIKTRGQQVTLRCSSQSGHNTVSWYQQALGQGPQFIFQYYREEENGRGNFPPRFSGLQFPNYSSELNVNALELDDSALYLCASSPRDLYNEQFFGPGTRLTVL.

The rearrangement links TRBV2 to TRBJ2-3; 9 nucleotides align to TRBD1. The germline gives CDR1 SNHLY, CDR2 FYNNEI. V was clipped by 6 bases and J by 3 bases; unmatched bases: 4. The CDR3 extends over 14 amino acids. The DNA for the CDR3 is TGTGCCAGCAGACCCGGGACAGGGACAGATACGCAGTATTTT. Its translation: CASRPGTGTDTQYF.

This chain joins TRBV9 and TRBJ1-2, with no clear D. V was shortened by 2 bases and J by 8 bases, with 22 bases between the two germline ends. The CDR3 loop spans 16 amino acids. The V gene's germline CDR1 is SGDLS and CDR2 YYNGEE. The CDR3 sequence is CASSVGSGEPSGGYTF. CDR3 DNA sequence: TGTGCCAGCAGCGTCGGAAGTGGGGAGCCGAGCGGGGGCTACACCTTC.

CDR3 sequence: CASSEALGRNTEAFF. The CDR3 DNA reads TGTGCCAGCAGTGAAGCGCTAGGTCGAAACACTGAAGCTTTCTTT. The rearrangement joins TRBV2 to TRBJ1-1; D remains unclear. Germline V CDR1 and CDR2: SNHLY, FYNNEI. V was shortened by 0 bases and J by 2 bases, with 10 bases between the two germline ends. The CDR3 has 15 amino acids.

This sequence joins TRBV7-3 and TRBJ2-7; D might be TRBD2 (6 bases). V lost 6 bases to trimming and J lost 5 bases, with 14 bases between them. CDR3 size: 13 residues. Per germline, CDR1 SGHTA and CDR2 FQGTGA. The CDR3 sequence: CASRARVADEQYF. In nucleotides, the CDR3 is TGTGCCAGCAGGGCCAGGGTAGCGGACGAGCAGTACTTC.

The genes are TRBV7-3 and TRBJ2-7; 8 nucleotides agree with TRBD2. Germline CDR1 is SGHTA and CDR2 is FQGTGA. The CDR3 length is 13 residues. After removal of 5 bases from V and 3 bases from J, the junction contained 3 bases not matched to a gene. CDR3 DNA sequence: TGTGCCAGCAGCCCCGGGACTAGCTACGAGCAGTACTTC. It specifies CASSPGTSYEQYF.

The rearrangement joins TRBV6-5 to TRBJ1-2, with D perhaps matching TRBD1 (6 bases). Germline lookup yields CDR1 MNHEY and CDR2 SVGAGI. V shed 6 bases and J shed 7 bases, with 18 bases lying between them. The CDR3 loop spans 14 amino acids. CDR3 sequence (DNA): TGTGCCAGCAGAGCAGGGGTGGGGGAGGGTGGCTACACCTTC. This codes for CASRAGVGEGGYTF.

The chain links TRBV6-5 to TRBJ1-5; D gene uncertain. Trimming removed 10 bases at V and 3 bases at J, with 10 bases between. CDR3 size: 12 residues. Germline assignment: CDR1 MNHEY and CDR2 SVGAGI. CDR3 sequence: CATGEYNQPQHF. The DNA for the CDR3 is TGTGCCACCGGGGAGTACAATCAGCCCCAGCATTTT.

CDR3 protein: CASTGALYEQYF. The DNA of the CDR3 is TGTGCCAGCACTGGGGCTCTCTACGAGCAGTACTTC. V is TRBV6-5 and J is TRBJ2-7; TRBD1 might be the D (5 bases). The germline gives CDR1 MNHEY, CDR2 SVGAGI. The CDR3 contains 12 residues. V was pared by 7 bases and J by 3 bases, with 10 bases between.

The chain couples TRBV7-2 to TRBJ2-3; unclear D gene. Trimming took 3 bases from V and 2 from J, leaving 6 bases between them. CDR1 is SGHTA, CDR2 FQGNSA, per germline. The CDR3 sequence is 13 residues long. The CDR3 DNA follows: TGTGCCAGCAGCTTGGCTTTCACAGATACGCAGTATTTT. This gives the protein CASSLAFTDTQYF.

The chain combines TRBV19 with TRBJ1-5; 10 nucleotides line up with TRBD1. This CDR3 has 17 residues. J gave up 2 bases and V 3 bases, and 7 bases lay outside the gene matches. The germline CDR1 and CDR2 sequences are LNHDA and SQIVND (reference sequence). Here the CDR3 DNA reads TGTGCCAGTAGTATCAAGACAGGGGGCTTGGGCAATCAGCCCCAGCATTTT. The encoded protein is CASSIKTGGLGNQPQHF.

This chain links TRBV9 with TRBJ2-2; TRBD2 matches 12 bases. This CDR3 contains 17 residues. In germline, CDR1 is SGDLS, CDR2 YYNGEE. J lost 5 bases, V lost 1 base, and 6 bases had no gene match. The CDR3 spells CASSVPLAGGPTGELFF. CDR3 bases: TGTGCCAGCAGCGTACCCCTAGCGGGAGGGCCGACCGGGGAGCTGTTTTTT.

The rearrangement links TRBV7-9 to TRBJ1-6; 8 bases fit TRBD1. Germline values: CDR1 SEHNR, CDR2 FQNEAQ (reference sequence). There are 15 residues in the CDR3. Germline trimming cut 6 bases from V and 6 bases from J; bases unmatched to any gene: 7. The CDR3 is CASSLGTGANSPLHF. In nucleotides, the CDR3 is TGTGCCAGCAGTCTGGGGACAGGAGCTAATTCACCCCTCCACTTT. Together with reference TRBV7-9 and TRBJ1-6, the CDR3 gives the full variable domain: DTGVSQNPRHKITKRGQNVTFRCDPISEHNRLYWYRQTLGQGPEFLTYFQNEAQLEKSRLLSDRFSAERPKGSFSTLEIQRTEQGDSAMYLCASSLGTGANSPLHFGNGTRLTVT.

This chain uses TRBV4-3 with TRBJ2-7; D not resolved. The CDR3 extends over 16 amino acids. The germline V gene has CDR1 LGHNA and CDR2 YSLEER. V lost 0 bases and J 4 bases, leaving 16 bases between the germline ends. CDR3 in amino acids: CASSQEWQSLYYEQYF. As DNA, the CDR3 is TGCGCCAGCAGCCAAGAGTGGCAGTCCCTTTATTACGAGCAGTACTTC.

The CDR3 coding sequence is TGTGCCAGCAGTTTTCAGGGTAACTATGGCTACACCTTC. It encodes CASSFQGNYGYTF. The chain combines TRBV28 with TRBJ1-2; perhaps TRBD1 as D (5 bases). Per germline, CDR1 MDHEN and CDR2 SYDVKM. The CDR3 length is 13 residues. V lost 3 bases and J lost 1, with 6 bases in between.